Shown below are 2 T cell receptor beta chains from a single sample sequenced in a study of cytomegalovirus exposure and HLA in healthy donors. The PCR ran on 60 Vbeta and 13 Jbeta primers. The data were produced by immunoSEQ multiplex PCR, yet TCRdb's version contains in-frame clones alone and is incomplete. Of 210,000 or so clones listed, 85% are singletons. Sequenced sample: PBMCs. The source is a girl aged 2 to 9 in good health and CMV-seronegative.

The chain is built from TRBV29-1 and TRBJ1-2, with TRBD1 matching 8 bases. Germline loops: CDR1 SQVTM, CDR2 ANQGSEA. This CDR3 has 12 amino acids. The V and J ends lost 8 bases and 8 bases, in that order; junction bases with no gene match: 10. The CDR3 nucleotides are TGCAGCACTGACAGGGGACTTCAGGGCTACACCTTC. Encoded protein: CSTDRGLQGYTF. Full variable domain (remainder filled in from reference TRBV29-1 and TRBJ1-2): SAVISQKPSRDICQRGTSLTIQCQVDSQVTMMFWYRQQPGQSLTLIATANQGSEATYESGFVIDKFPISRPNLTFSTLTVSNMSPEDSSIYLCSTDRGLQGYTFGSGTRLTVV.

The J gene is TRBJ2-7, the V gene TRBV14; 7 nucleotides align to TRBD1. This CDR3 is built from 15 residues. The V gene's germline CDR1 is SGHDN and CDR2 FVKESK. Losses at the gene ends were 0 bases for V and 2 bases for J; bases not matched to a gene: 4. In DNA form, the CDR3 reads TGTGCCAGCAGCCAAGATTGGACAGGTACCTACGAGCAGTACTTC. Translation: CASSQDWTGTYEQYF. The full variable domain, with the rest looked up from reference TRBV14 and TRBJ2-7, is EAGVTQFPSHSVIEKGQTVTLRCDPISGHDNLYWYRRVMGKEIKFLLHFVKESKQDESGMPNNRFLAERTGGTYSTLKVQPAELEDSGVYFCASSQDWTGTYEQYFGPGTRLTVT.